The next 3 T cell receptor beta chains were all read from a single sample in a study of T-cell reconstitution after alpha-beta-depleted transplantation in children. During its preparation, the TCRbeta library received unique molecular identifiers. TCRdb reprocessed the PCR reads with MiXCR, giving one entry per CDR3 protein. The table lists about 250,000 distinct CDR3 sequences, roughly a quarter of them singletons. The source material was PBMCs, mostly from graft donor cells, sampled 360 days after TCRalphabeta/CD19-depleted stem cell transplant. The source is a female patient aged 2-9 years who had a stem cell transplant for congenital amegakaryocytic thrombocytopenia, so the T cells may come from the graft donor.

The V call is TRBV12-3 or TRBV12-4, the J call TRBJ2-7; D is undetermined. The CDR3 extends over 13 amino acids. V lost 5 bases, J lost 9 bases, and 17 bases lay in between. This CDR3 is CASSVGRARGQYF. In nucleotides, the CDR3 is TGTGCCAGCAGTGTAGGCCGGGCCAGAGGGCAGTACTTC.

This clonotype was found once. This CDR3 reads CAWGQGAFSAEAFF. CDR3 sequence (DNA): TGTGCCTGGGGACAGGGGGCGTTTAGCGCTGAAGCTTTCTTT. The rearrangement links TRBV30 to TRBJ1-1, with 11 bases matching TRBD1. V was clipped by 5 bases and J by 6 bases; unmatched bases: 8. The CDR3 length is 14 residues. Germline V gene data show CDR1 as GTSNPN and CDR2 as SVGIG (reference sequence).

This clonotype occurred a few times. V usage is TRBV11-2 and J usage is TRBJ2-5; tentative D call: TRBD2 (6 bases). CDR3 size: 15 residues. Trimming stripped 0 bases from V and 5 bases from J, with 13 bases between. CDR1 is SGHAT and CDR2 is FQNNGV in the germline V gene. The CDR3 is CASSLEGLARETQYF. The CDR3 DNA reads as TGTGCCAGCAGCTTAGAGGGGCTAGCGCGGGAGACCCAGTACTTC.